This T cell receptor (beta chain) was sequenced in a study of early T cells in non-severe SARS-CoV-2 infection. Study-level information: With bulk RNA from unsorted whole blood as input, sequencing yielded unpaired chains.

One entry per CDR3 protein results from TCRdb running MiXCR on the 5' RACE reads. The repertoire holds around 82,000 distinct CDR3 sequences, with roughly 15% as singletons. This clonotype was counted only a few times. Germline lookup yields CDR1 SQVTM and CDR2 ANQGSEA. This CDR3 has 15 residues. Trimming took off 4 bases at V and 4 bases at J, with 19 bases between the two ends. This clonotype originated in an adult who was a healthcare worker with PCR-confirmed SARS-CoV-2 infection or an uninfected control (not recorded which). The chain recombines TRBV29-1 with TRBJ1-1, with D hard to call. The sequenced sample consisted of whole blood. Here the CDR3 DNA reads TGCAGCGTTGCCAGGAGATCGGAGCGGGGCACTGAAGCTTTCTTT. It is translated as CSVARRSERGTEAFF.